This T cell receptor beta chain was sequenced during a study of radiation and T cells in renal cell carcinoma. The study, taken as a whole, reports: No pretreatment tumor biopsies were available for baseline clonotypes.

V was shortened by 5 bases and J by 6 bases, with 22 bases between the two germline ends. Germline V gene sequence: CDR1 GTSNPN, CDR2 SVGIG (reference sequence). CDR3 length: 15 residues. Libraries were prepared by immunoSEQ multiplex PCR; TCRdb keeps only in-frame clonotypes and omits some of them. Among around 95,000 clones listed, more than 65% were seen once. Time point specified: blood 4 weeks post-SBRT, at nephrectomy. The treatment: 15 Gy SBRT to primary tumor, nephrectomy 4 weeks later. Nephrectomy followed 15 Gy stereotactic body radiation by 4 weeks. Radiation-treated patients gave blood at baseline, week 2 and week 4. As regards this clone: Its target is not known.

The TCR comes from a man aged 60 to 75 with renal cell carcinoma. The sample here was blood, taken from a patient whose treatment included radiotherapy and nephrectomy. The chain carries TRBV30 and TRBJ1-2; tentative D call: TRBD1 (6 bases). CDR3: CAWRLPRGDYDGYTF. CDR3 bases: TGTGCCTGGCGGCTACCAAGGGGGGATTATGATGGCTACACCTTC.